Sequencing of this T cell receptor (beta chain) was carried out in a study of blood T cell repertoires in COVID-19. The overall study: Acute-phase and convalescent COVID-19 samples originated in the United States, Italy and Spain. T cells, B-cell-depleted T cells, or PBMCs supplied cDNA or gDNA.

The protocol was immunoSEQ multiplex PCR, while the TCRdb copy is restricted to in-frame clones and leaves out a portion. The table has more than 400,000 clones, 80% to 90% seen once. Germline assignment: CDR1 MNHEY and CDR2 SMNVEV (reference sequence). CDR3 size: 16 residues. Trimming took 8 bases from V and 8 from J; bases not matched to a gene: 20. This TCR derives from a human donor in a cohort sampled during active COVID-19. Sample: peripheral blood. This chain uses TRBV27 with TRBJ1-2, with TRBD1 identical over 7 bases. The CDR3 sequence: CASRTQTGTGAWGYTF. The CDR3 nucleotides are TGTGCCAGCCGGACCCAGACAGGGACGGGGGCGTGGGGCTACACCTTC.